This T cell receptor beta chain originates from a study of T cell responses to AZD1222 COVID-19 vaccine. This CDR3 is 14 amino acids long. Germline loops: CDR1 KGHSH, CDR2 LQKENI. The germline V and J ends were trimmed by 3 bases and 0 bases, with 8 bases remaining between them. TCRdb's copy holds only in-frame clones and misses some; the assay was immunoSEQ multiplex PCR. The sample lists over 100,000 clones, around 89% occurring once. Remarks on this clone: Its antigen is not known.

Study-wide findings and caveats: Vaccine-associated CD4 TCRs ranged over spike, dominating at 160-218 and 743-854. The sample set comprised mostly white British donors with more females, and clonal diversity was possibly underestimated.

The sequence derives from an adult in good health. The chain carries TRBV18 and TRBJ1-2; D is ambiguous. Sequencing used peripheral blood, obtained on day 0 of AZD1222 vaccination. CDR3 protein: CASSPAEPNYGYTF. The CDR3 nucleotides read TGTGCCAGCTCACCCGCAGAGCCTAACTATGGCTACACCTTC.